The entry that follows covers one TCR beta chain sequence. Its antigen is unknown. The CDR3 totals 15 residues. With 4 bases removed from V and 6 bases from J, the gap between germline ends came to 21 bases. CDR1 SQVTM and CDR2 ANQGSEA come from the germline V gene. These data originate in a study of response to subunit inactivated influenza vaccine. Regarding the study as a whole: The study's authors posited that every seasonal influenza vaccination enlists few new T cells.

TCRdb re-analysed the RT-PCR reads in MiXCR, keeping a single row per CDR3 protein. The sample includes some 480,000 distinct CDR3 sequences, 9.5% to 13% of them seen just once. The chain employs TRBV29-1 and TRBJ1-2; tentative D call: TRBD1 (5 bases). This specimen consisted of PBMCs from blood, obtained 40 to 50 days after vaccination. This receptor was taken from a man aged 45-65 years who received an inactivated influenza vaccine. The CDR3 is CSVGWFVQGADGYTF. The CDR3 DNA reads as TGCAGCGTTGGTTGGTTTGTTCAAGGGGCAGATGGCTACACCTTC.